What follows are 10 T cell receptor beta chains derived from one specimen sequenced in a study of blood T cell repertoires in COVID-19. Repertoires were generated with immunoSEQ multiplex PCR, while TCRdb's copy carries only in-frame clones and drops some. Of fewer than 85,000 clones listed, approximately 90% are singletons. The material sequenced was peripheral blood. The source is a man between 50 and 59 years old with active COVID-19.

The V and J genes are TRBV11-3 and TRBJ2-3; 10 bases line up with TRBD2. Losses at the gene ends were 1 base for V and 2 bases for J; bases not matched to a gene: 3. The CDR3 has 16 residues. In germline, CDR1 is SGHNT, CDR2 YENEEA. The chain's CDR3 is CASSLGLAGDTDTQYF. DNA for the CDR3: TGTGCCAGCAGCTTAGGCCTAGCGGGAGACACAGATACGCAGTATTTT.

V is TRBV19 and J is TRBJ1-4; the D is unclear. CDR3 length: 15 residues. Trimming removed 5 bases from V and 2 bases from J, with 12 bases in between. Germline CDR1 reads LNHDA; CDR2 reads SQIVND (reference sequence). DNA of the CDR3: TGTGCCAGTAGTCCGCCGGGGATGACTAATGAAAAACTGTTTTTT. Its protein is CASSPPGMTNEKLFF.

J is TRBJ1-3 and V is TRBV5-1; TRBD1 agrees at 12 bases. The CDR3 covers 18 residues. Trimming removed 4 bases from V and 4 bases from J; junction bases left unmatched: 12. In germline, CDR1 is SGHRS, CDR2 YFSETQ. The CDR3 DNA is TGCGCCAGCAGCAGCGGGACAGGGGGCTATAGCATGGGAAACACCATATATTTT. Its protein product is CASSSGTGGYSMGNTIYF. Using reference TRBV5-1 and TRBJ1-3 for the parts outside the CDR3, the full variable domain is KAGVTQTPRYLIKTRGQQVTLSCSPISGHRSVSWYQQTPGQGLQFLFEYFSETQRNKGNFPGRFSGRQFSNSRSEMNVSTLELGDSALYLCASSSGTGGYSMGNTIYFGEGSWLTVV.

The rearrangement links TRBV7-8 to TRBJ1-2; 7 bases are a match to TRBD1. Germline lookup yields CDR1 SGHVS and CDR2 FQNEAQ. The CDR3 runs to 16 residues. The trim removed 0 bases at V and 5 bases at J, leaving 9 bases unmatched. The CDR3 sequence is CASSLAPGGQLYGYTF. CDR3 bases: TGTGCCAGCAGCTTAGCCCCCGGGGGACAGCTGTATGGCTACACCTTC.

The chain recombines TRBV3-1 (or the pseudogene TRBV3-2) with TRBJ2-5; 12 bases match TRBD2. Germline loops: CDR1 LGHDT, CDR2 YNNKEL (reference sequence). The V and J ends lost 3 bases and 4 bases, in that order; junction bases with no gene match: 9. The CDR3 is 17 residues long. The CDR3 here is CASSQGLAGGPGETQYF. CDR3 bases: TGTGCCAGCAGCCAGGGGCTAGCGGGAGGGCCGGGAGAGACCCAGTACTTC.

This chain joins TRBV2 and TRBJ2-7; 10 nucleotides line up with TRBD2. V was pared by 8 bases and J by 2 bases, with 9 bases of the junction left unmatched. The CDR3 sequence is 15 residues long. The germline V gene has CDR1 SNHLY and CDR2 FYNNEI. The CDR3 region is CASGRTSGPTYEQYF. CDR3 sequence (DNA): TGTGCCAGCGGGAGGACTAGCGGTCCGACCTACGAGCAGTACTTC.

This clone was counted only a few times. The chain has TRBV9 and TRBJ1-5; TRBD1 matches 8 bases. Germline V lookup: CDR1 SGDLS, CDR2 YYNGEE. This CDR3 is built from 14 residues. V lost 3 bases, J lost 5 bases, and 4 bases stayed unmatched. CDR3 DNA: TGTGCCAGCAGCGCGGGACAGGTTTATCAGCCCCAGCATTTT. It translates to CASSAGQVYQPQHF.

V gene TRBV20-1 combines with J gene TRBJ2-3; possibly TRBD2 for D (6 bases). Trimming took 3 bases from V and 8 from J, leaving 12 bases between them. The CDR3 totals 12 residues. In germline, CDR1 is DFQATT, CDR2 SNEGSKA (reference sequence). CDR3 DNA: TGCAGTGCTAGTCTACAGCGGGCTACGCAGTATTTT. It encodes CSASLQRATQYF.

The chain carries TRBV4-1 and TRBJ2-2; the match to TRBD2 covers 10 bases. This CDR3 comprises 18 residues. CDR1 and CDR2 from the germline V gene are MGHRA and YSYEKL. Losses at the gene ends were 2 bases for V and 6 bases for J; bases not matched to a gene: 12. The CDR3 DNA sequence: TGCGCCAGCAGCCAATCCCCTAGCGGGAGACCGGGGGCCGGGGAGCTGTTTTTT. Translation: CASSQSPSGRPGAGELFF.

This chain joins TRBV5-8 and TRBJ1-2; D may be TRBD1 (6 bases). The V and J ends lost 1 base and 8 bases respectively, with 12 bases between them. Germline V lookup: CDR1 SGHTS, CDR2 YDEGEE. This CDR3 has 13 amino acids. CDR3 sequence reads: CASSLQGPGGYTF. Written as DNA, the CDR3 is TGTGCCAGCAGCTTGCAGGGGCCGGGAGGCTACACCTTC.